These 13 T cell receptor beta chains were sequenced from one sample in a study of blood T cells in healthy people across ages. Next came a second PCR, run for about 7 to 12 cycles, which used a sample-barcoded 5' primer along with a J-beta primer mix. TCRdb ran MiXCR on the 5' RACE reads and lists one entry per CDR3 protein. The sample consists of around 1.7 million distinct CDR3 sequences, about 28% of them appearing once. The sequenced sample was blood. These receptors were obtained from a woman aged 25 to 39 in good health.

The rearrangement joins TRBV5-1 to TRBJ2-5, with D perhaps matching TRBD1 (6 bases). The CDR3 has 14 amino acids. Per germline, CDR1 SGHRS and CDR2 YFSETQ. V shed 1 base and J shed 4 bases, with 11 bases lying between them. The CDR3 loop is CASSLQGRSETQYF. CDR3 nucleotides: TGCGCCAGCAGCTTGCAGGGGCGATCAGAGACCCAGTACTTC.

This clonotype has a count of ten or more. The chain is built from TRBV4-2 and TRBJ2-1, with 9 positions matching TRBD2. Trimming cost V 0 bases and J 5 bases; bases outside gene matches: 8. The germline V gene encodes CDR1 LGHNA and CDR2 YNFKEQ. This CDR3 has 17 residues. The CDR3 coding sequence is TGTGCCAGCAGCCAAGATGGACCTAGCGGGGCTAACAATGAGCAGTTCTTC. Residues: CASSQDGPSGANNEQFF.

This chain joins TRBV20-1 and TRBJ2-3; 11 bases are shared with TRBD2. CDR1 and CDR2 (germline): DFQATT, SNEGSKA (reference sequence). The CDR3 is 14 residues long. The V and J ends lost 3 bases and 5 bases, in that order; junction bases with no gene match: 4. The CDR3: CSARASGGIDTQYF. CDR3 nucleotide sequence: TGCAGTGCTAGGGCTAGCGGGGGGATAGATACGCAGTATTTT.

This clonotype was observed a handful of times. V and J are TRBV3-1 and TRBJ2-1; D is unresolved. The ends were cut back, 0 bases at V and 5 bases at J, with 5 bases in the middle. The CDR3 spans 13 residues. Germline V gene data show CDR1 as LGHDT and CDR2 as YNNKEL (reference sequence). The CDR3 DNA sequence: TGTGCCAGCAGCCAAGATCCTGACAATGAGCAGTTCTTC. This encodes CASSQDPDNEQFF.

The chain couples TRBV5-6 to TRBJ2-1; 10 bases fit TRBD2. The CDR3 covers 16 residues. Germline V gene sequence: CDR1 SGHDT, CDR2 YYEEEE. V lost 4 bases, J lost 6 bases, and 10 bases stayed unmatched. Written as DNA, the CDR3 is TGTGCCAGCAGCGGCTTGTCTAGCGGGAGTTTCAATGAGCAGTTCTTC. Translating gives CASSGLSSGSFNEQFF.

Points on this clonotype: Just one base apart from a much larger clone, this may be a read error. The V call is TRBV7-2, the J call TRBJ2-4; maybe TRBD2 (5 bases). The DNA end favors TRBJ2-7, so the J call may be wrong. The CDR3 spans 15 residues. The V gene's germline CDR1 is SGHTA and CDR2 FQGNSA. CDR3 protein: CASSPTGIPSHEQYF. CDR3 bases: TGTGCCAGCAGCCCGACGGGAATCCCGAGCCACGAGCAGTACTTC.

A note on this clonotype: The limits of the CDR3 on the DNA are not certain, so only TCRdb's listed CDR3 is given. The V gene is TRBV20-1, the J gene TRBJ1-2; TRBD1 was called by the table and not checked on the DNA. Per the germline V gene, CDR1 is DFQATT and CDR2 is SNEGSKA (reference sequence). The CDR3 is made up of 13 amino acids, end residues included. CDR3 in amino acids: CSAVGTGIMASTF.

The chain has TRBV4-1 and TRBJ2-7, with 9 positions matching TRBD1. CDR1 is MGHRA and CDR2 is YSYEKL in the germline V gene. The CDR3 has 17 amino acids. Losses at the gene ends were 0 bases for V and 6 bases for J; bases not matched to a gene: 12. CDR3 region: CASSQDSPGQGFTEQYF. CDR3 nucleotides: TGCGCCAGCAGCCAAGATTCCCCGGGACAGGGTTTTACCGAGCAGTACTTC.

Turning to this clonotype: A much larger clone lies one base from this, so it may be a read error. J is TRBJ2-5 and V is TRBV29-1; tentative D call: TRBD2 (6 bases). V dropped 6 bases and J dropped 2 bases, with 16 bases sitting between them. The CDR3 is 14 amino acids. CDR1 SQVTM and CDR2 ANQGSEA come from the germline V gene. CDR3 in DNA: TGCAGCGTCCACACCGGGACTGTACAAGAGACCCAGTACTTC. This codes for CSVHTGTVQETQYF.

This clonotype was picked up many times. The chain carries TRBV15 and TRBJ2-7; 8 nucleotides match TRBD1. With V trimmed by 3 bases and J by 3 bases, 10 bases remained unmatched. In germline, CDR1 is LNHNV, CDR2 YYDKDF (reference sequence). There are 16 residues in the CDR3. DNA of the CDR3: TGTGCCACCAGCAGGACCCACGGGGGACAGGACTACGAGCAGTACTTC. This translates into CATSRTHGGQDYEQYF.

J is TRBJ2-5 and V is TRBV4-2; D might be TRBD1 or TRBD2, each matching 6 bases. CDR1 is LGHNA, CDR2 YNFKEQ, per germline. V was pared by 1 base and J by 4 bases, with 13 bases between. This CDR3 has 15 amino acids. The CDR3 bases are TGTGCCAGCAGCCAAGTCATGGGGGGCCGAGAGACCCAGTACTTC. Translated, it gives CASSQVMGGRETQYF.

This clonotype was found a few times. The chain links TRBV7-8 to TRBJ2-4; D unresolved. The closer fit of TRBJ2-7 to the DNA end suggests the J call may be wrong. Germline V gene lookup returns CDR1 SGHVS and CDR2 FQNEAQ. The CDR3 runs 13 residues. The CDR3 nucleotides are TGTGCCAGCAGCTTAGCGACGGTGGGCGAGCAGTACTTC. Its translation is CASSLATVGEQYF.

V and J are TRBV7-9 and TRBJ1-2; 8 bases line up with TRBD1. Trimming removed 0 bases from V and 4 bases from J; junction bases left unmatched: 4. Germline assignment: CDR1 SEHNR and CDR2 FQNEAQ (reference sequence). The CDR3 spans 15 residues. The CDR3 sequence: CASSLATDRVYGYTF. The DNA for the CDR3 is TGTGCCAGCAGCTTAGCGACGGACAGGGTCTATGGCTACACCTTC. The variable domain in full, with the rest retrieved from reference TRBV7-9 and TRBJ1-2, is DTGVSQNPRHKITKRGQNVTFRCDPISEHNRLYWYRQTLGQGPEFLTYFQNEAQLEKSRLLSDRFSAERPKGSFSTLEIQRTEQGDSAMYLCASSLATDRVYGYTFGSGTRLTVV.